Presented here are 31 T cell receptor beta chains from one specimen sequenced in a study of blood T cells in healthy people across ages. Using a J-beta primer mix together with a sample-barcoded 5' primer, a second PCR was run for about 6 to 12 cycles. TCRdb used MiXCR to reprocess the 5' RACE reads, holding one entry per CDR3 protein. The table lists roughly 1.6 million distinct CDR3 sequences, about 31% of them singletons. Sequencing input: blood. The source is a woman aged 25 to 45 in good health.

This chain joins TRBV24-1 and TRBJ2-3, with D perhaps TRBD2 (5 bases). Germline loops: CDR1 KGHDR, CDR2 SFDVKD. There are 16 residues in the CDR3. Trimming took 5 bases from V and 3 from J, leaving 17 bases between them. CDR3 sequence (DNA): TGTGCCACCAGTGTTCCGTCCGGAGGCCGTACAGATACGCAGTATTTT. It translates to CATSVPSGGRTDTQYF.

This clonotype has only a few counts. The rearrangement links TRBV29-1 to TRBJ2-1, with 8 bases identical to TRBD2. The J segment lost 5 bases and the V segment lost 6 bases, leaving 9 bases of the junction unmatched. The CDR3 extends over 14 amino acids. Germline values: CDR1 SQVTM, CDR2 ANQGSEA. CDR3 protein: CSVKGLVVDNEQFF. The CDR3 DNA reads TGCAGCGTCAAGGGACTAGTCGTTGACAATGAGCAGTTCTTC.

V gene TRBV11-1 combines with J gene TRBJ2-5; a possible D gene is TRBD2 (6 bases). CDR3 length equals 20 residues. CDR1 and CDR2 from the germline V gene are SGHAT and FQDESV (reference sequence). V lost 2 bases and J 5 bases, leaving 30 bases between the germline ends. The CDR3: CASSLSRLVDRTIFSETQYF. As DNA, the CDR3 is TGTGCCAGCAGCTTAAGTCGCCTGGTAGATAGGACTATCTTTTCGGAGACCCAGTACTTC.

This chain joins TRBV7-8 and TRBJ2-3, with D tentatively TRBD1 or TRBD2 (5 bases each). The CDR3 loop spans 18 amino acids. V was shortened by 2 bases and J by 0 bases, with 18 bases between the two germline ends. CDR1 is SGHVS, CDR2 FQNEAQ, per germline. CDR3 amino acids: CASSLRFLGESSTDTQYF. The CDR3 region has the DNA TGTGCCAGCAGCTTAAGGTTTTTGGGGGAGTCTAGCACAGATACGCAGTATTTT.

This clonotype showed up just a few times. This chain uses TRBV7-8 with TRBJ2-1; D gene ambiguous. The CDR3 is 15 amino acids. V was trimmed by 8 bases and J by 6 bases, leaving 20 bases between them. The V gene's germline CDR1 is SGHVS and CDR2 FQNEAQ. CDR3 in DNA: TGTGCCAGCGATTTAAAATATTCGCTAGGCAATGAGCAGTTCTTC. As protein: CASDLKYSLGNEQFF.

The chain recombines TRBV10-3 with TRBJ2-7; 10 bases agree with TRBD2. The V gene end was trimmed by 4 bases and the J gene end by 4 bases; junction bases not matched to a gene: 25. The V gene's germline CDR1 is ENHRY and CDR2 SYGVKD. The CDR3 spans 21 residues. The CDR3 DNA reads as TGTGCCATCAGTGCGTTAGGGACATCCAAGAGAAGCGGGAGGGGGAGGTACGAGCAGTACTTC. It codes for CAISALGTSKRSGRGRYEQYF.

This clonotype came up once. This chain connects TRBV2 to TRBJ2-1, with 10 bases aligning to TRBD1. Germline V gene sequence: CDR1 SNHLY, CDR2 FYNNEI. Germline trimming cut 2 bases from V and 6 bases from J; bases unmatched to any gene: 4. This CDR3 is 15 amino acids long. The CDR3 loop reads CASSEIGQGVNEQFF. For the CDR3, the DNA is TGTGCCAGCAGTGAAATCGGACAGGGGGTCAATGAGCAGTTCTTC.

This clonotype was recorded many times. This chain connects TRBV25-1 to TRBJ1-4, with D possibly matching TRBD1 (6 bases). The germline V gene has CDR1 MGHDK and CDR2 SYGVNS. The CDR3 loop spans 13 amino acids. V lost 8 bases to trimming and J lost 6 bases, with 13 bases between them. CDR3 sequence: CASPRRGDEKLFF. CDR3 nucleotides: TGTGCCAGCCCCAGGAGGGGGGATGAAAAACTGTTTTTT. The variable domain in full, with the rest retrieved from reference TRBV25-1 and TRBJ1-4, is EADIYQTPRYLVIGTGKKITLECSQTMGHDKMYWYQQDPGMELHLIHYSYGVNSTEKGDLSSESTVSRIRTEHFPLTLESARPSHTSQYLCASPRRGDEKLFFGSGTQLSVL.

This clonotype was detected only a few times. The chain uses TRBV27 and TRBJ2-3, with TRBD2 identical over 13 bases. The CDR3 runs 16 residues. V trimming: 7 bases; J trimming: 10 bases; junction bases outside the gene matches: 14. The germline gives CDR1 MNHEY, CDR2 SMNVEV (reference sequence). The CDR3 here is CASNSGTSGTRGPQYF. CDR3 sequence (DNA): TGTGCCAGCAATTCGGGGACTAGCGGGACCCGGGGTCCGCAGTATTTT.

This clonotype has a count of ten or more. The chain recombines TRBV29-1 with TRBJ2-5; D remains unclear. CDR1 SQVTM and CDR2 ANQGSEA come from the germline V gene. This CDR3 has 13 residues. The V and J ends lost 4 bases and 3 bases respectively, with 12 bases between them. CDR3 loop: CSVVAQAEETQYF. DNA for the CDR3: TGCAGCGTTGTAGCCCAGGCCGAAGAGACCCAGTACTTC.

The rearrangement joins TRBV6-6 to TRBJ2-1, with 8 bases lining up with TRBD2. V lost 6 bases, J lost 2 bases, and 3 bases stayed unmatched. Germline V gene sequence: CDR1 MNHNY, CDR2 SVGAGI (reference sequence). This CDR3 has 14 residues. In nucleotides, the CDR3 is TGTGCCAGCAGCCAGCGGGAGACCTACAATGAGCAGTTCTTC. This gives the protein CASSQRETYNEQFF.

The V and J genes are TRBV3-1 and TRBJ1-4; possibly TRBD1 for D (5 bases). Germline V gene sequence: CDR1 LGHDT, CDR2 YNNKEL (reference sequence). CDR3 size: 16 residues. V lost 0 bases and J 1 base, leaving 9 bases between the germline ends. The CDR3 protein is CASSQDRGVTNEKLFF. The CDR3 DNA reads as TGTGCCAGCAGCCAAGATCGGGGGGTAACTAATGAAAAACTGTTTTTT.

This clonotype was observed a single time. The chain joins TRBV7-9 to TRBJ2-2; perhaps TRBD2 as D (5 bases). V lost 4 bases, J lost 6 bases, and 6 bases lay in between. CDR1 and CDR2 from the germline V gene are SEHNR and FQNEAQ (reference sequence). The CDR3 sequence is 12 residues long. The CDR3: CASSWGAGELFF. The DNA of the CDR3 is TGTGCCAGCAGCTGGGGAGCCGGGGAGCTGTTTTTT.

J is TRBJ1-1 and V is TRBV20-1; D unresolved. Germline CDR1 reads DFQATT; CDR2 reads SNEGSKA (reference sequence). There are 14 residues in the CDR3. V gave up 0 bases and J gave up 0 bases, with 8 bases separating them. This CDR3 reads CSARDARLNTEAFF. In nucleotides, the CDR3 is TGCAGTGCTAGAGATGCCCGTTTGAACACTGAAGCTTTCTTT.

The rearrangement joins TRBV28 to TRBJ1-1, with D maybe TRBD1 (5 bases). CDR3 size: 13 residues. Germline V CDR1 and CDR2: MDHEN, SYDVKM. Trimming took 7 bases from V and 4 from J, leaving 13 bases between them. The CDR3 protein is CASIIRRGTEAFF. For the CDR3, the DNA is TGTGCCAGCATCATAAGGAGGGGCACTGAAGCTTTCTTT.

V is TRBV7-3 and J is TRBJ2-5, with a weak D call TRBD2 (5 bases). This CDR3 contains 15 residues. CDR1 and CDR2 from the germline V gene are SGHTA and FQGTGA. V dropped 5 bases and J dropped 5 bases, with 18 bases sitting between them. The CDR3 nucleotides read TGTGCCAGCAGCCCGGGATCGTCCCGTCGGGAGACCCAGTACTTC. Amino acids: CASSPGSSRRETQYF.

With respect to this clonotype: A single base separates this from a much larger clone, so it may be a read error. The chain combines TRBV3-1 with TRBJ2-1; D unresolved. The germline CDR1 and CDR2 sequences are LGHDT and YNNKEL (reference sequence). The CDR3 covers 13 residues. In DNA form, the CDR3 reads TGTGCCAGCAGCCAGGGCTCCTACGATGAGCAGTTCTTC. This gives the protein CASSQGSYDEQFF.

The chain joins TRBV4-1 to TRBJ1-2; D is possibly TRBD1 (6 bases). The CDR3 loop spans 15 amino acids. Germline V gene lookup returns CDR1 MGHRA and CDR2 YSYEKL. V lost 1 base and J 7 bases, leaving 16 bases between the germline ends. The CDR3 DNA sequence: TGCGCCAGCAGCCAAGTTCCTTTACAGGGAGGTGGCTACACCTTC. Amino acids: CASSQVPLQGGGYTF.

The rearrangement joins TRBV9 to TRBJ2-3; 15 bases fit TRBD2. Trimming took 4 bases from V and 1 from J; bases not matched to a gene: 7. Germline CDR1 reads SGDLS; CDR2 reads YYNGEE. The CDR3 is 18 residues long. The CDR3 region is CASSLQGLAGGGTDTQYF. CDR3 DNA sequence: TGTGCCAGCAGCCTGCAAGGACTAGCGGGGGGGGGCACAGATACGCAGTATTTT.

This clonotype has a handful of counts. CDR3: CSVRGGSGSRDTQYF. DNA of the CDR3: TGCAGTGTCAGAGGGGGTAGCGGGAGTCGAGATACGCAGTATTTT. This rearrangement joins TRBV20-1 to TRBJ2-3; TRBD2 matches at 9 bases. Germline values: CDR1 DFQATT, CDR2 SNEGSKA (reference sequence). This CDR3 is built from 15 residues. Unmatched junction bases numbered 13, after V lost 7 bases and J lost 5 bases.

This clonotype was detected a few times. This chain uses TRBV28 with TRBJ2-5, with D unresolved. CDR1 is MDHEN and CDR2 is SYDVKM in the germline V gene. This CDR3 is 13 amino acids long. With 6 bases removed from V and 6 bases from J, the gap between germline ends came to 14 bases. CDR3: CASSLGLEQTQYF. CDR3 bases: TGTGCCAGCAGCCTGGGCCTCGAGCAGACCCAGTACTTC.

V is TRBV20-1 and J is TRBJ2-7, with D possibly TRBD2 on 7 matching bases. This CDR3 has 20 residues. With 5 bases removed from V and 2 bases from J, the gap between germline ends came to 34 bases. Germline lookup yields CDR1 DFQATT and CDR2 SNEGSKA (reference sequence). CDR3 DNA: TGCAGTGCTTTTACAGGGTTAGCTGGCGGGAGAGTGGTAGGGGCCTACGAGCAGTACTTC. Encoded protein: CSAFTGLAGGRVVGAYEQYF.

The rearrangement joins TRBV11-2 to TRBJ2-1; TRBD2 matches 9 bases. The V segment lost 5 bases and the J segment 6 bases; nucleotides outside the gene matches: 8. This CDR3 is built from 15 residues. Germline CDR1 SGHAT, CDR2 FQNNGV. The CDR3 here is CASSPLAGSTNEQFF. The CDR3 region has the DNA TGTGCCAGCAGCCCCCTAGCGGGAAGCACCAATGAGCAGTTCTTC.

In its sample, this clonotype was seen a few times. This chain joins TRBV10-3 and TRBJ2-1; either TRBD1 or TRBD2 may supply D (5 bases each). This CDR3 contains 15 residues. Looked up from germline, CDR1 is ENHRY and CDR2 is SYGVKD. V was trimmed by 10 bases and J by 0 bases, leaving 16 bases between them. CDR3 coding DNA: TGTGCCACAAGGTCCAGGGAGTCCTCCTACAATGAGCAGTTCTTC. Protein sequence: CATRSRESSYNEQFF.

The J gene is TRBJ2-3, the V gene TRBV4-2, with D perhaps assigned TRBD1 or TRBD2 (6 bases each). The V end lost 1 base, the J end lost 8 bases, and 16 bases lay between the germline ends. Germline loops: CDR1 LGHNA, CDR2 YNFKEQ. The CDR3 sequence is 15 residues long. CDR3 DNA sequence: TGTGCCAGCAGCCAAGCCGGTTGGGGGGCAGCTACGCAGTATTTT. This encodes CASSQAGWGAATQYF.

This sequence joins TRBV27 and TRBJ2-3; D tentatively fits TRBD1 or TRBD2 (6 bases each). Germline CDR1 and CDR2: MNHEY and SMNVEV (reference sequence). There are 18 residues in the CDR3. Trimming took 1 base from V and 0 from J, leaving 17 bases between them. The DNA of the CDR3 is TGTGCCAGCAGTTTATTTGTCCCAACAGGGACTAGCACAGATACGCAGTATTTT. It codes for CASSLFVPTGTSTDTQYF.

V is TRBV6-6 and J is TRBJ1-6; D remains ambiguous. The germline V gene has CDR1 MNHNY and CDR2 SVGAGI (reference sequence). The germline V and J ends were trimmed by 0 bases and 10 bases, with 7 bases remaining between them. The CDR3 sequence is 13 residues long. CDR3 region: CASSYSIGSPLHF. Here the CDR3 DNA reads TGTGCCAGCAGTTACTCGATAGGATCACCCCTCCACTTT.

With regard to this clonotype: Just one base apart from a much larger clone, this may be a read error. As DNA, the CDR3 is TGCGCCAGCAGCCAAATCGGGAAAGGCTATGGCTACACCTTC. Translation: CASSQIGKGYGYTF. The chain is built from TRBV4-1 and TRBJ1-2; no clear D. V lost 2 bases, J lost 4 bases, and 11 bases lay in between. The germline CDR1 and CDR2 sequences are MGHRA and YSYEKL. The CDR3 contains 14 residues.

V gene TRBV18 combines with J gene TRBJ2-3; no clear D. CDR1 is KGHSH and CDR2 is LQKENI in the germline V gene. V was shortened by 6 bases and J by 4 bases, with 14 bases between the two germline ends. The CDR3 has 14 amino acids. The CDR3 DNA sequence: TGTGCCAGCTCCCCCGGGCGAGACGCAGATACGCAGTATTTT. Its protein product is CASSPGRDADTQYF.

The chain links TRBV11-2 to TRBJ1-1; a weak D match, TRBD1 (6 bases). The CDR3 runs 14 residues. The germline gives CDR1 SGHAT, CDR2 FQNNGV. V was shortened by 5 bases and J by 3 bases, with 13 bases between the two germline ends. The CDR3 DNA follows: TGTGCCAGCAGCAACCCTACAGGGTACACTGAAGCTTTCTTT. It codes for CASSNPTGYTEAFF.

This sequence joins TRBV20-1 and TRBJ1-1; weak D call: TRBD1 (6 bases). CDR1 and CDR2 (germline): DFQATT, SNEGSKA (reference sequence). The length of the CDR3 is 13 residues. Trimming removed 3 bases from V and 3 bases from J, with 11 bases in between. CDR3 sequence reads: CSASTGGYTEAFF. DNA for the CDR3: TGCAGTGCTAGTACGGGGGGCTACACTGAAGCTTTCTTT.